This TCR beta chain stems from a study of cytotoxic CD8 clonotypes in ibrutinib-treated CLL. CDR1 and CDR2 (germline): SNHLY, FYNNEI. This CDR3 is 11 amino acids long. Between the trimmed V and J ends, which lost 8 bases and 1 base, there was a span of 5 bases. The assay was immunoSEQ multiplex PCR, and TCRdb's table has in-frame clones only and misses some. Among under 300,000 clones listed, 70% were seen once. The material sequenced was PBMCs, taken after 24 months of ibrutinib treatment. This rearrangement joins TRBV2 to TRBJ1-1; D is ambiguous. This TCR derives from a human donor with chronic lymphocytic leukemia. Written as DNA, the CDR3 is TGTGCCAGCGGTCCGAACACTGAAGCTTTCTTT. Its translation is CASGPNTEAFF.